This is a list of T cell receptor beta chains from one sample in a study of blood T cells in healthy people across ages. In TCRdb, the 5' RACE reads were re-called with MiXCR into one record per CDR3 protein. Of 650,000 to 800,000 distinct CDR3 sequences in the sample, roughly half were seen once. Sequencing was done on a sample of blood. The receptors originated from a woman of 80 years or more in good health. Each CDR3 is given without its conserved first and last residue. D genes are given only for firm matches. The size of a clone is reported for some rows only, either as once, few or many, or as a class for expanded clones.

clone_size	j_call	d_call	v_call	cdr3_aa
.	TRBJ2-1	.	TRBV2	ASYITYNEQF
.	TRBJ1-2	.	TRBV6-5	ASGRAASYGYT
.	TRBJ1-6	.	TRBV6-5	ASEKGGSYNSPLH
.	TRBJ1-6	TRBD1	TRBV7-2	ASSLTGVGSPLH
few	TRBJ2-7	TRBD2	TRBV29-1	SVEASGSPYEQY
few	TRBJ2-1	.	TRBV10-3	AISEGPGQDNEQF
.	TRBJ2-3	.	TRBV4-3	ASSQGGGQPY
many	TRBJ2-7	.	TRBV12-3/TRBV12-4	ASSSSWERREQY
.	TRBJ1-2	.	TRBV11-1	ASSQTGSNYGYT
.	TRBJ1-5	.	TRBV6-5	ASGWAPNQPQH
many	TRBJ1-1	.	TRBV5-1	ASSFGQGKTEAF
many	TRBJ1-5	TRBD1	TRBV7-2	ASSLDRGHDQPQH
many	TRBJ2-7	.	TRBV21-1	ASSKAQSLTGGHEQY
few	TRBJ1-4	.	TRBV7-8	ASSLWQGSNEKLF
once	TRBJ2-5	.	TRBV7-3	ASSFPNRVGQLETQY
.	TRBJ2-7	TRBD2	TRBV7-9	ASSPRTSGNSYNERY
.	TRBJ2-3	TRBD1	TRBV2	ASSGTGRTDTQY
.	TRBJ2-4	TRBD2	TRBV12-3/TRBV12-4	ASSLLAGNIQY
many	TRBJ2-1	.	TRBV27	ASSLGSQSSYNEQF
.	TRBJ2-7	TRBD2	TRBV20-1	SASLLAGAYNEQY
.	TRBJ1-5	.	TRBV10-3	AIGGSNQPQH
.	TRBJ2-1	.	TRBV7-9	ASSPGHPYNEQF
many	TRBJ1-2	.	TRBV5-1	ASSLEGVPYGYT
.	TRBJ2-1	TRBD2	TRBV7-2	ANSPIAGTNEQF
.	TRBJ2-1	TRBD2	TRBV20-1	SARMGLAPPYNEQF
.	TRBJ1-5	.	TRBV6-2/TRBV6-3	ASSPRGTNSNQPQH
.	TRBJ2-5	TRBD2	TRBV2	ASSGLTSQETRY